This T cell receptor (beta chain) emerged from a study of graft-versus-host responses after intestinal transplantation. Study details: Recipients underwent multivisceral, liver-intestinal, or isolated intestinal transplants. Study results and limitations: Some GvH clones were seen earlier in gut or blood, suggesting intestinal origin. Graft-versus-host to host-versus-graft clonal ratios in allografts were high in patients with graft-donor T cell macrochimerism. Association was observed between peak circulating GvH clone levels and early post-transplant HvG declines.

CDR3 length: 14 amino acids. Germline V CDR1 and CDR2: MGHRA, YSYEKL. Trimming shortened V by 3 bases and J by 0 bases, and 6 bases separated the two germline ends. Processing released intraepithelial and lamina propria lymphocytes from the graft tissue. Notes on this clone: As yet, its antigen is unknown.

The protocol was immunoSEQ multiplex PCR, while the TCRdb copy is restricted to in-frame clones and leaves out a portion. The table shows tens of thousands of clones, with roughly 90% occurring only once. This receptor was taken from a human patient who received an intestinal transplant, so some T cells may come from the graft donor. Sample: ileum tissue, taken 350 to 400 days after transplant. The gene calls are TRBV4-1 and TRBJ1-3; unclear D gene. The CDR3 loop is CASSQGSSGNTIYF. CDR3 DNA: TGCGCCAGCAGCCAGGGGTCCTCTGGAAACACCATATATTTT.